Shown below are 29 T cell receptor beta chains from a single sample sequenced in a study of T cells in Graves' hyperthyroidism and ophthalmopathy. Amplified TCR beta CDR3 regions came from RNA transcripts. The TCR CDR3 was amplified in a first-round RT-PCR using the HTBI primer set. One entry per CDR3 protein, called by TCRdb with MiXCR from the multiplex PCR reads. The data show more than 350,000 distinct CDR3 sequences, more than 14% seen once. Sequencing was performed on blood. The receptor set was obtained from a woman aged 25 to 39 with Graves' ophthalmopathy.

This clonotype has a count of ten or more. The chain combines TRBV12-5 with TRBJ2-3; 9 positions agree with TRBD2. CDR3 size: 16 residues. Germline V lookup: CDR1 LGHNT, CDR2 FRNRAP. The V and J ends lost 0 bases and 2 bases, in that order; junction bases with no gene match: 3. The CDR3 region is CASGLVAGGLTDTQYF. The CDR3 coding sequence is TGTGCTAGTGGTTTGGTAGCGGGGGGCCTCACAGATACGCAGTATTTT. Full variable domain (rest looked up from reference TRBV12-5 and TRBJ2-3): DARVTQTPRHKVTEMGQEVTMRCQPILGHNTVFWYRQTMMQGLELLAYFRNRAPLDDSGMPKDRFSAEMPDATLATLKIQPSEPRDSAVYFCASGLVAGGLTDTQYFGPGTRLTVL.

This clonotype was seen repeatedly, ten times or more. The rearrangement links TRBV7-3 to TRBJ2-3; 15 bases are shared with TRBD2. The trim removed 3 bases at V and 3 bases at J, leaving 1 base unmatched. The CDR3 has 16 residues. Germline CDR1 SGHTA, CDR2 FQGTGA. The CDR3 here is CASSFGTSGGTDTQYF. CDR3 nucleotide sequence: TGTGCCAGCAGCTTCGGGACTAGCGGGGGGACAGATACGCAGTATTTT.

This clonotype was counted at least ten times. The CDR3 sequence: CASSRQGIGGSTDTQYF. The DNA for the CDR3 is TGTGCCAGCAGCCGCCAAGGTATTGGAGGTTCCACAGATACGCAGTATTTT. J is TRBJ2-3 and V is TRBV3-1; D possibly corresponds to TRBD2 (5 bases). The CDR3 runs 17 residues. Germline CDR1 reads LGHDT; CDR2 reads YNNKEL (reference sequence). Trimming removed 4 bases at V and 2 bases at J, with 19 bases between.

This clonotype was recorded at least ten times. The rearrangement uses TRBV13 and TRBJ2-1, with 9 nucleotides matching TRBD1. Germline CDR1 is PRHDT and CDR2 is FYEKMQ (reference sequence). The V segment lost 3 bases and the J segment 8 bases; nucleotides outside the gene matches: 11. The CDR3 length is 16 residues. CDR3 in amino acids: CASSFPETGGGDEQFF. The CDR3 DNA sequence: TGTGCCAGCAGCTTCCCCGAGACAGGGGGTGGAGATGAGCAGTTCTTC. The variable domain in full, with the rest retrieved from reference TRBV13 and TRBJ2-1, is AAGVIQSPRHLIKEKRETATLKCYPIPRHDTVYWYQQGPGQDPQFLISFYEKMQSDKGSIPDRFSAQQFSDYHSELNMSSLELGDSALYFCASSFPETGGGDEQFFGPGTRLTVL.

This clonotype was recorded at least ten times. The chain joins TRBV28 to TRBJ1-5; 9 positions agree with TRBD1. This CDR3 has 14 amino acids. Germline lookup yields CDR1 MDHEN and CDR2 SYDVKM. J gave up 5 bases and V 6 bases, and 5 bases lay outside the gene matches. The CDR3 DNA reads as TGTGCCAGCAGCGGGACAGGGAATGATCAGCCCCAGCATTTT. Translation gives CASSGTGNDQPQHF.

The CDR3 is CASKRGDYGYTF. The CDR3 DNA reads TGTGCCAGCAAGCGGGGGGACTATGGCTACACCTTC. V is TRBV2 and J is TRBJ1-2; TRBD1 is a possible D gene (5 bases). The V end was cut by 7 bases, the J end by 3 bases, with 9 bases between. CDR3 size: 12 residues. Germline CDR1 SNHLY, CDR2 FYNNEI.

This clonotype has ten or more counts. The chain uses TRBV20-1 and TRBJ2-3; 9 nucleotides line up with TRBD2. Unmatched junction bases numbered 2, after V lost 6 bases and J lost 1 base. Germline V gene lookup returns CDR1 DFQATT and CDR2 SNEGSKA (reference sequence). This CDR3 has 13 amino acids. The CDR3 DNA is TGCAGTGCCGCGGGGGGGCGCACAGATACGCAGTATTTT. This sequence encodes CSAAGGRTDTQYF.

This clonotype was picked up many times. The genes are TRBV5-1 and TRBJ1-1; the match to TRBD1 covers 7 bases. The germline CDR1 and CDR2 sequences are SGHRS and YFSETQ. CDR3 size: 14 residues. Unmatched junction bases numbered 7, after V lost 4 bases and J lost 4 bases. The CDR3 loop reads CASSIGGGGTEAFF. The CDR3 DNA sequence: TGCGCCAGCAGCATAGGGGGCGGGGGCACTGAAGCTTTCTTT.

Many counts were recorded for this clonotype. V usage is TRBV6-1 and J usage is TRBJ2-5, with a tentative D call TRBD2 (6 bases). Trimming shortened V by 0 bases and J by 1 base, and 12 bases separated the two germline ends. The V gene's germline CDR1 is MNHNS and CDR2 SASEGT. The length of the CDR3 is 16 residues. The CDR3 loop is CASSEALGGAQETQYF. CDR3 sequence (DNA): TGTGCCAGCAGTGAAGCGTTGGGGGGAGCCCAAGAGACCCAGTACTTC.

This clonotype was counted at least ten times. The chain employs TRBV2 and TRBJ1-6; D perhaps matches TRBD1 (6 bases). This CDR3 has 13 residues. V lost 9 bases to trimming and J lost 8 bases, with 14 bases between them. The germline gives CDR1 SNHLY, CDR2 FYNNEI. CDR3 sequence: CARQGPRDSPLHF. CDR3 DNA: TGTGCCAGACAGGGCCCACGGGATTCACCCCTCCACTTT.

This clonotype was observed a few times. The chain has TRBV6-1 and TRBJ1-4, with a tentative D call TRBD1 (5 bases). Deletions cut 6 bases from V and 7 bases from J, with 18 bases between. Germline CDR1 reads MNHNS; CDR2 reads SASEGT. This CDR3 contains 15 residues. This chain's CDR3 is CASRVRGSGVEKLFF. As DNA, the CDR3 is TGTGCCAGCAGAGTTAGGGGCTCAGGCGTTGAAAAACTGTTTTTT.

This clonotype was picked up a small number of times. Being one base from a much bigger clone, this may be a read error. V gene TRBV20-1 combines with J gene TRBJ2-3; D possibly corresponds to TRBD2 (6 bases). The CDR3 runs 14 residues. The germline V gene has CDR1 DFQATT and CDR2 SNEGSKA (reference sequence). CDR3 coding DNA: TGCAGGGCTAGATTATCCGCGGGGCCAGATACGCAGTATTTT. It specifies CRARLSAGPDTQYF.

This clonotype was seen at least ten times. The rearrangement uses TRBV19 and TRBJ2-2; D remains ambiguous. The CDR3 runs to 12 residues. From germline, CDR1 is LNHDA and CDR2 SQIVND (reference sequence). Trimming stripped 6 bases from V and 8 bases from J, with 10 bases between. In nucleotides, the CDR3 is TGTGCCAGTAGGCCTTGGGCTGGGGAGCTGTTTTTT. Encoded protein: CASRPWAGELFF.

This clonotype was recorded at least ten times. The rearrangement joins TRBV5-4 to TRBJ2-7; TRBD1 agrees at 7 bases. CDR1 and CDR2 from the germline V gene are SGHNT and YYREEE (reference sequence). CDR3 length: 14 amino acids. V lost 0 bases, J lost 4 bases, and 4 bases stayed unmatched. CDR3: CASSLEPGGYEQYF. The CDR3 DNA reads as TGTGCCAGCAGCTTGGAGCCAGGGGGATACGAGCAGTACTTC.

The sample holds many counts of this clonotype. The rearrangement joins TRBV28 to TRBJ2-3; D unclear. With 5 bases removed from V and 2 bases from J, the gap between germline ends came to 11 bases. This CDR3 is built from 14 residues. Germline values: CDR1 MDHEN, CDR2 SYDVKM. The CDR3 is CASSPSTVTDTQYF. The CDR3 DNA sequence: TGTGCCAGCAGTCCCAGCACCGTCACAGATACGCAGTATTTT.

The table lists this clonotype with many counts. The CDR3, as DNA: TGTGCCAGCAGCTTAGGGTATTCCGGGGAGCTGTTTTTT. It is translated as CASSLGYSGELFF. This chain uses TRBV7-2 with TRBJ2-2; D unclear. CDR1 and CDR2 from the germline V gene are SGHTA and FQGNSA. CDR3 length: 13 residues. V was shortened by 1 base and J by 6 bases, with 6 bases between the two germline ends.

This clonotype was recorded many times. The chain employs TRBV11-3 and TRBJ2-3, with 11 positions matching TRBD2. CDR1 and CDR2 (germline): SGHNT, YENEEA. CDR3 size: 16 residues. V lost 3 bases, J lost 1 base, and 3 bases stayed unmatched. Written as DNA, the CDR3 is TGTGCCAGCAGCTTTAGCGGGGGGGCCGGCACAGATACGCAGTATTTT. The encoded protein is CASSFSGGAGTDTQYF.

This clonotype was seen ten or more times. V gene TRBV15 combines with J gene TRBJ2-7; D is unresolved. V lost 0 bases to trimming and J lost 3 bases, with 12 bases between them. This CDR3 region has 15 residues. CDR1 and CDR2 (germline): LNHNV, YYDKDF (reference sequence). Here the CDR3 DNA reads TGTGCCACCAGCAGAGATCGGTCACTCTACTACGAGCAGTACTTC. It codes for CATSRDRSLYYEQYF.

The chain employs TRBV19 and TRBJ2-1, with unresolved D. This CDR3 has 13 amino acids. V shed 7 bases and J shed 0 bases, with 7 bases lying between them. Germline values: CDR1 LNHDA, CDR2 SQIVND (reference sequence). The CDR3 spells CASNGNSYNEQFF. The CDR3, as DNA: TGTGCCAGTAATGGAAACTCCTACAATGAGCAGTTCTTC.

In this sample, this clonotype turned up many times. The chain combines TRBV28 with TRBJ2-3, with D perhaps TRBD2 (6 bases). The V gene's germline CDR1 is MDHEN and CDR2 SYDVKM. This CDR3 spans 11 amino acids. V was trimmed by 6 bases and J by 12 bases, leaving 13 bases between them. CDR3 sequence (DNA): TGTGCCAGCAGCCCGACTAGACGACAGTATTTT. It specifies CASSPTRRQYF.

This clonotype appeared many times. The rearrangement joins TRBV5-1 to TRBJ2-2; 10 bases fit TRBD2. This CDR3 is 16 amino acids long. CDR1 is SGHRS, CDR2 YFSETQ, per germline. With 4 bases clipped from V and 4 bases from J, the junction kept 7 bases outside the gene matches. The DNA of the CDR3 is TGCGCCAGCAGCCTTAGCGGGGGGACAAGCACCGGGGAGCTGTTTTTT. This sequence encodes CASSLSGGTSTGELFF.

This clonotype was detected a few times. J is TRBJ2-1 and V is TRBV6-1; 16 bases align to TRBD2. CDR3 size: 18 residues. Germline V gene lookup returns CDR1 MNHNS and CDR2 SASEGT. V lost 3 bases, J lost 2 bases, and 4 bases stayed unmatched. The CDR3 sequence: CASSDLGLAGGTYNEQFF. CDR3 coding DNA: TGTGCCAGCAGTGATTTGGGACTAGCGGGGGGGACCTACAATGAGCAGTTCTTC.

This clonotype has a count of ten or more. The gene calls are TRBV7-8 and TRBJ2-3; D perhaps matches TRBD1 (5 bases). The germline V gene encodes CDR1 SGHVS and CDR2 FQNEAQ. The V and J ends lost 1 base and 7 bases respectively, with 12 bases between them. The CDR3 consists of 14 residues. CDR3 bases: TGTGCCAGCAGCTTAGTGGCCAGGGTCAATACGCAGTATTTT. Its protein is CASSLVARVNTQYF.

This clonotype was observed at least ten times. The chain combines TRBV2 with TRBJ2-2; either TRBD1 or TRBD2 may fit D (6 bases each). The ends were cut back, 2 bases at V and 7 bases at J, with 11 bases in the middle. From germline, CDR1 is SNHLY and CDR2 FYNNEI. The CDR3 sequence is 14 residues long. For the CDR3, the DNA is TGTGCCAGCAGTGAAATACAGGGAGGCGGGGAGCTGTTTTTT. Encoded protein: CASSEIQGGGELFF.

This clonotype was seen at least ten times. The CDR3 spells CASSLTFVSPSGGHSYNEQFF. The CDR3, as DNA: TGTGCCAGCAGCTTAACGTTTGTTAGTCCTAGCGGGGGGCACTCCTACAATGAGCAGTTCTTC. This chain uses TRBV7-3 with TRBJ2-1; 11 bases match TRBD2. Losses at the gene ends were 0 bases for V and 0 bases for J; bases not matched to a gene: 13. This CDR3 spans 21 amino acids. CDR1 is SGHTA and CDR2 is FQGTGA in the germline V gene.

In the case of this clonotype: This could be a read error, since a much larger clone is one nucleotide away. The genes are TRBV12-3 or TRBV12-4 and TRBJ2-5, with unresolved D. CDR3 length: 13 residues. Trimming shortened V by 2 bases and J by 4 bases, and 8 bases separated the two germline ends. CDR3 bases: TGTGCCAGCAGTTTAACTATAAGAGAGACCCAGTACTTC. Its translation is CASSLTIRETQYF.

This chain links TRBV7-3 with TRBJ2-2; 7 bases align to TRBD2. The CDR3 contains 18 residues. The germline V gene has CDR1 SGHTA and CDR2 FQGTGA. With 5 bases clipped from V and 4 bases from J, the junction kept 16 bases outside the gene matches. CDR3 sequence (DNA): TGTGCCAGCAGCCAAAGCCCAACGGGGCGGGGGTCCACCGGGGAGCTGTTTTTT. Residues: CASSQSPTGRGSTGELFF.

A word on this clonotype: A read error may explain this, as a much larger clone is one base away. The V gene is TRBV15, the J gene TRBJ1-6, with D possibly TRBD1 on 5 matching bases. The germline CDR1 and CDR2 sequences are LNHNV and YYDKDF (reference sequence). The CDR3 runs to 16 residues. This chain's CDR3 is CATSRGQSSYNSPPHF. The CDR3 DNA sequence: TGTGCCACCAGCAGAGGACAGAGCTCCTATAATTCACCCCCCCACTTT. Full variable domain (rest looked up from reference TRBV15 and TRBJ1-6): DAMVIQNPRYQVTQFGKPVTLSCSQTLNHNVMYWYQQKSSQAPKLLFHYYDKDFNNEADTPDNFQSRRPNTSFCFLDIRSPGLGDTAMYLCATSRGQSSYNSPPHFGNGTRLTVT.

This clonotype was counted many times. The CDR3 spells CASSERMGPGQGSYEQYF. CDR3 in DNA: TGCGCCAGCAGTGAGAGGATGGGTCCGGGACAGGGGAGTTACGAGCAGTACTTC. The chain is built from TRBV10-2 and TRBJ2-7; 10 bases align to TRBD1. The V gene's germline CDR1 is WSHSY and CDR2 SAAADI. After removal of 2 bases from V and 4 bases from J, the junction contained 14 bases not matched to a gene. This CDR3 comprises 18 residues.